This T cell receptor (beta chain) was sequenced in a study of T-cell memory formation after mild COVID-19 (dated by TCRdb to the early 2020s). For the study in its entirety: TCR sequence clusters from the two donors were largely donor specific. In two donors, T-cell clones that expanded and contracted after mild COVID-19 were tracked by sequencing TCRalpha and TCRbeta repertoires over time. Two young, previously healthy adult volunteers, one female and one male, were included in the cohort. The research as a whole found: Some responding clones were found in pre-infection memory, which suggests that pre-existing cross-reactive memory T cells took part in the SARS-CoV-2 response. Whether the second-wave clones peaking on day 37 were SARS-CoV-2 specific was not confirmed. Balanced CD4/CD8 phenotypes were observed for clones contracting from day 15 to 85, whereas a bias towards CD4+ was observed for a second wave of clones expanding from day 15 to 37. Contracting CD4+ clones were located mainly in the CM and EM memory subsets, whereas CD8+ clones were found to be enriched in EMRA. The study included only a couple of mild cases, and larger cohorts that include severe cases with pre-infection samples were judged to be necessary.

The CDR3 runs 15 amino acids, cysteine and phenylalanine included. Solely the CDR3 DNA is kept, with 45 bases framed from the first base. A distance of 17 bases separates the germline ends of V and J, which lose 4 bases and 2 bases respectively. From the germline V gene, CDR1 is SQVTM and CDR2 is ANQGSEA. This clonotype has a count of ten or more. It lacks a known antigen. No base-level quality is on record; no much larger clone is a single base apart. Ficoll-Paque density gradient centrifugation was used to isolate PBMCs. Data came from an Illumina NovaSeq 6000. TCRalpha and TCRbeta cDNA libraries were constructed by 5'RACE with constant-segment primers, with sample barcodes and unique molecular identifiers being introduced. Trizol reagent was used to extract RNA from every sample. Amplification of the libraries took two PCR steps, and the second step added a second sample barcode plus Illumina TruSeq adapters. The libraries were sequenced on an Illumina NovaSeq using 2 x 150 bp paired-end reads. Turning to the authors' computational methods: With migec v1.2.7, reads were demultiplexed and then collapsed into UMI-guided consensus sequences. Using mixcr v2.1.11, UMI consensuses were aligned to TRA and TRB V and J templates and then assembled into clonotypes. A clonotype was counted as expanded or contracted only if both edgeR and NoisET called the change significant, with noise models trained on biological replicates. For edgeR calls, the cutoffs were a false discovery rate-adjusted p below 0.01 and a log2 fold-change threshold of 1. As an exploratory analysis of dynamics, max-normalized trajectories of the 1000 most abundant clonotypes were examined with PCA combined with hierarchical clustering. Separately sequenced CD4+ and CD8+ repertoires were used to assign the CD4 or CD8 phenotype of responding clones. TCRdb cleaned the public reads at Q25 with fastp, built clones with MiXCR and kept in-frame beta chains. For every CDR3 protein sequence, its rows merge into one entry that carries the most common genes and DNA. Clone size and V and J calls follow TCRdb, not the original study. Across this sample there are about 200,000 distinct CDR3 sequences, with 7.5% to 10% seen only once. 3% to 4% of the sample rests with the top ten.

Recombination connected TRBV29-1 to TRBJ1-2, with TRBD1 as a weak D call on 6 bases. This receptor was obtained from a man younger than 35 who had mild COVID-19 (a few samples of this study predate the infection). The sample titles of this study are shuffled in the database, so cell type and time point are left out; the donor was told from shared clones. Material: PBMCs or a T cell subset sorted from them (not recorded which). Read as DNA, the sequence is TGCAGCGTTGGGGGCGGGGGCGCATCCAACTATGGCTACACCTTC. It translates as CSVGGGGASNYGYTF.